A selection of T cell receptor beta chains follows, all from one sample in a study of tumor-infiltrating lymphocytes in primary liver carcinoma. MiXCR, applied by TCRdb to the multiplex PCR reads, yields one record per CDR3 protein. The sample shows approximately 45,000 distinct CDR3 sequences, 60% to 80% of them seen only once. The sequenced material came from tumor-adjacent normal liver tissue. Source of these receptors: a young woman with primary liver carcinoma and hepatitis B virus infection. CDR3s include the opening cysteine and the closing phenylalanine or tryptophan. The D gene is left open where the match is weak.

J | V | D | CDR3
TRBJ1-5 | TRBV9 | TRBD1 | CASSVGQGETQPQHF
TRBJ1-1 | TRBV2 | - | CASSEGQLNTEAFF
TRBJ2-3 | TRBV19 | - | CASSTGHYTQYF
TRBJ2-7 | TRBV11-3 | TRBD2 | CVRSYGTREEQYF
TRBJ2-3 | TRBV6-1 | - | CARSVSGSGADTQYF
TRBJ2-1 | TRBV12-3/TRBV12-4 | TRBD2 | CASSFTGGPNEQFF
TRBJ1-1 | TRBV10-3 | - | CAVSLTPGRGTEGFF
TRBJ2-7 | TRBV29-1 | - | CSVEVQPYEQYF
TRBJ2-1 | TRBV11-3 | - | CASSLRDRDSQQFF
TRBJ2-3 | TRBV11-3 | TRBD2 | CASSLETSGPGDTQYF
TRBJ2-7 | TRBV7-9 | TRBD2 | CVSSSGGLPYEQYF
TRBJ1-3 | TRBV6-6 | - | CASRDKGSGNIIYF
TRBJ2-7 | TRBV27 | - | CASSFRQLSYEQYF
TRBJ2-7 | TRBV4-1 | - | CASSQGPINYEQYF
TRBJ1-2 | TRBV13 | - | CASSLGGALTYDYTF
TRBJ1-2 | TRBV5-4 | - | CANSLERYGYTF
TRBJ2-2 | TRBV28 | TRBD2 | CASRLAGGTEELFF
TRBJ2-6 | TRBV4-1 | - | CASSQGTSGANALTF
TRBJ2-6 | TRBV5-6 | - | CASSQDSSFPEANVLTF
TRBJ2-1 | TRBV12-3/TRBV12-4 | TRBD2 | CDISLTGGPSEQFF